This T cell receptor beta chain was retrieved from a study of blood T cell repertoires in COVID-19 (dated by TCRdb to 2018 to 2020). For context, the study as a whole: The collaborator samples originated in the United States, Italy and Spain and spanned the acute and convalescent phases of COVID-19. The prospective study material was composed of cDNA or gDNA derived from T cells, B-cell-depleted T cells, or PBMCs. Deeply sampled blood TCRbeta repertoires from subjects exposed to, actively infected with, or recovered from COVID-19 were included in the dataset. The repertoires were made available in a free public database intended to serve as a resource for research on the immune response to SARS-CoV-2. The samples were drawn from the first 160 participants of the ongoing ImmuneRACE study and from under 1,500 subjects provided by 6 global collaborators. The sample metadata nearly always contained a de-identified subject ID, COVID-19 status, age in years and sex. Where available, HLA class I and class II types were obtained from metadata supplied by the sample provider rather than from assay-based typing. The research as a whole found: The quantity of clinical and demographic metadata differed by source and by participant and was supplied without curation.

Whole blood was collected in K2EDTA tubes by collaborating institutions according to the institutions' own protocols. For TCRbeta analysis, collaborators shipped samples in one of three forms: frozen whole blood, isolated PBMCs, or DNA extracted from either of those sample types. TCRbeta CDR3 regions were amplified from genomic DNA by means of the immunoSEQ Assay, a bias-controlled multiplex PCR. On the authors' methods: Within the assay, amplification of reference gene primers was used to estimate how many nucleated cells each sample contained. To quantify the absolute abundance of each unique TCRbeta CDR3 rearrangement, sequence reads were collapsed and filtered. For each sample, productive Simpson clonality was calculated as the square root of Simpson's diversity index over productive rearrangements. Sourced from immuneACCESS, this table was stored by TCRdb with only in-frame sequences that have V and J called. A share of the clones is absent; for the studies checked, an unresolved V gene accounts for under half, and the remainder has no known explanation. V and J calls and clone size are as listed in that table; D and trimming were resolved from the DNA. In this sample the table shows about 110,000 clones, nearly 90% of which occur a single time. The top ten hold 4.5% to 5% of the sample.

Trimming removed 8 bases from V and 0 bases from J, leaving 8 bases between the germline ends. The CDR3 sequence holds 13 residues, the cysteine and phenylalanine included. The sequence is cut down to CDR3 DNA, 39 bases in frame from base 1. In the germline V gene, CDR1 corresponds to SGHAT and CDR2 to FQNNGV. On this clone: Its specific antigen is unknown. The record has no base qualities; no much larger clone is one base away.

The chain is encoded by TRBV11-2 joined to TRBJ2-4; the D gene is unclear. The specimen sequenced was peripheral blood. The receptor was isolated from a human donor in a cohort sampled during active COVID-19. The encoded CDR3 is CASSALAKNIQYF. The sequenced DNA is TGTGCCAGCTCCGCGCTAGCCAAAAACATTCAGTACTTC.